This is a list of T cell receptor beta chains from one sample in a study of tumor-infiltrating lymphocytes in primary liver carcinoma. Each CDR3 protein gets one entry after TCRdb re-called the multiplex PCR reads with MiXCR. The profile shows about 97,000 distinct CDR3 sequences, around 73% of them singletons. Sequencing input: liver tumor tissue from sampling region 2. All receptors come from a woman in her sixties or seventies with primary liver carcinoma and hepatitis B virus infection. Each CDR3 is given with its conserved first and last residue. Fields, in order: D gene, V gene, clone size, J gene, CDR3 DNA, CDR3 protein. A D gene is named only where the DNA matches it firmly. The listing skips clone size in some rows; elsewhere it reads once, few, many or a size class.

d_call: TRBD1; v_call: TRBV28; clone_size: few; j_call: TRBJ1-6; cdr3_nt: TGTGCCAGCAGTTCCCGGACAGGGGGCAGCTCACCCCTCCACTTT; cdr3_aa: CASSSRTGGSSPLHF
d_call: -; v_call: TRBV5-6; clone_size: -; j_call: TRBJ2-5; cdr3_nt: TGTGCCAGCAGCTCGGACAGTGGCGTCAAGACCCAGTACTTC; cdr3_aa: CASSSDSGVKTQYF
d_call: TRBD2; v_call: TRBV11-1; clone_size: medium-sized; j_call: TRBJ2-1; cdr3_nt: TGTGCCAGCAGCGACGGACTAGCGGTCTATGAGCAGTTCTTC; cdr3_aa: CASSDGLAVYEQFF
d_call: -; v_call: TRBV28; clone_size: -; j_call: TRBJ2-1; cdr3_nt: TGTGCCAGCGGGAGGAATGGGCAGTTCTTC; cdr3_aa: CASGRNGQFF
d_call: -; v_call: TRBV7-8; clone_size: -; j_call: TRBJ2-6; cdr3_nt: TGTGCCAGCGACTTATCGAGTTCTGGGGCCAACGTCCTGACTTTC; cdr3_aa: CASDLSSSGANVLTF
d_call: TRBD1; v_call: TRBV12-3/TRBV12-4; clone_size: -; j_call: TRBJ1-6; cdr3_nt: TGTGCCAGCGGTTTAGGACAGGCTTCACCCCTCAACTTT; cdr3_aa: CASGLGQASPLNF
d_call: -; v_call: TRBV28; clone_size: -; j_call: TRBJ1-4; cdr3_nt: TGTGCCAGCATGGGCGGGGAGTATGGTGAAAAACTGTTTTTT; cdr3_aa: CASMGGEYGEKLFF
d_call: -; v_call: TRBV6-4; clone_size: -; j_call: TRBJ1-1; cdr3_nt: TGTGCCACCATTGACGGGTTAGGAACAGGCGAAGCTTTCTTT; cdr3_aa: CATIDGLGTGEAFF
d_call: -; v_call: TRBV2; clone_size: -; j_call: TRBJ1-1; cdr3_nt: TGTGCCAGCAGTGTGGAGGGGTTTGTTGGGAACACTGAAGCTTTCTTT; cdr3_aa: CASSVEGFVGNTEAFF
d_call: TRBD2; v_call: TRBV7-8; clone_size: -; j_call: TRBJ2-7; cdr3_nt: TGTGCCAGCAGCTCGGGGGGAGGGCGCCTCGAGCAGTACTTC; cdr3_aa: CASSSGGGRLEQYF
d_call: -; v_call: TRBV11-1; clone_size: -; j_call: TRBJ2-2; cdr3_nt: TGTGCCGGCAGACCGAGCCTTGATACTGGGGGGCTGTTTTTT; cdr3_aa: CAGRPSLDTGGLFF
d_call: -; v_call: TRBV7-9; clone_size: -; j_call: TRBJ2-6; cdr3_nt: TGTGCCAGCAGTCTGGTGGCGGAGGCCAACGTCCTGACTTTC; cdr3_aa: CASSLVAEANVLTF
d_call: -; v_call: TRBV29-1; clone_size: -; j_call: TRBJ1-1; cdr3_nt: TGTGGCGTAGCCACCGATGCTATCGCTTTCTTT; cdr3_aa: CGVATDAIAFF
d_call: TRBD1; v_call: TRBV28; clone_size: -; j_call: TRBJ2-4; cdr3_nt: TGTGCCAGCAGTTTCCCGCCCCGGGACAGGGGGAGTACTGGGGCCAAAAATATTCAGTACTTC; cdr3_aa: CASSFPPRDRGSTGAKNIQYF
d_call: -; v_call: TRBV18; clone_size: -; j_call: TRBJ2-1; cdr3_nt: TGTACCAGCTCACTAGATGAGGGCGGTGAGCAGTTCTTC; cdr3_aa: CTSSLDEGGEQFF
d_call: -; v_call: TRBV25-1; clone_size: once; j_call: TRBJ2-3; cdr3_nt: TGTGCCAGAAGTGCGGGACCGACCTCTAGTACAGATACGCAGTATTTT; cdr3_aa: CARSAGPTSSTDTQYF
d_call: -; v_call: TRBV6-1; clone_size: -; j_call: TRBJ2-5; cdr3_nt: TGTGCAAGCAACGAGGGTGGGATGGGAGAGACCCAGTACTTC; cdr3_aa: CASNEGGMGETQYF
d_call: -; v_call: TRBV11-3; clone_size: -; j_call: TRBJ2-1; cdr3_nt: TGTGCCAGCAGCCAGGGATCTAGCAATGATCAGTTCTTC; cdr3_aa: CASSQGSSNDQFF
d_call: -; v_call: TRBV7-9; clone_size: -; j_call: TRBJ1-5; cdr3_nt: TGTGCCAGCGGCAGGGAAGGTCAGCCCCAGCATTTT; cdr3_aa: CASGREGQPQHF
d_call: TRBD2; v_call: TRBV29-1; clone_size: -; j_call: TRBJ2-3; cdr3_nt: TGCAGTGTTACTGGGACTAGCGTCACAGATACGCAGTATTTT; cdr3_aa: CSVTGTSVTDTQYF
d_call: -; v_call: TRBV6-2/TRBV6-3; clone_size: many; j_call: TRBJ1-4; cdr3_nt: TGTGCCAGCAGTTCCGGGACGGCGGATGAAAAACTGTTTTTT; cdr3_aa: CASSSGTADEKLFF
d_call: -; v_call: TRBV5-1; clone_size: -; j_call: TRBJ2-1; cdr3_nt: TGCGCCAGCAGCTTGGTACAGGGTAGGAATGAGCAGTTCTTC; cdr3_aa: CASSLVQGRNEQFF
d_call: -; v_call: TRBV28; clone_size: -; j_call: TRBJ1-2; cdr3_nt: TGTACCAGCAGTCACGTATTCCGGGACAAGCAGATCAGGAGTGGCTACACATTC; cdr3_aa: CTSSHVFRDKQIRSGYTF
d_call: TRBD1; v_call: TRBV14; clone_size: -; j_call: TRBJ2-1; cdr3_nt: TGTGCCAGTGGCGAGGGACAGGGCGTAAGATATTACAATGAGCAGTTCTTC; cdr3_aa: CASGEGQGVRYYNEQFF
d_call: TRBD2; v_call: TRBV6-5; clone_size: -; j_call: TRBJ2-1; cdr3_nt: TGTGCCAGCGGTGCACTAGCGGCAGGAATGAATGAGCAGTTCTTC; cdr3_aa: CASGALAAGMNEQFF
d_call: -; v_call: TRBV4-2; clone_size: -; j_call: TRBJ2-1; cdr3_nt: TGTGTCGGCAGCCAAGGGGACAGCGGGGTTTACAATGAGCAGTTCTTC; cdr3_aa: CVGSQGDSGVYNEQFF
d_call: TRBD2; v_call: TRBV28; clone_size: -; j_call: TRBJ2-7; cdr3_nt: TGTGCCAGCTCAGGACTAGTGGGATCGGGAGAGCAGTACTTC; cdr3_aa: CASSGLVGSGEQYF
d_call: -; v_call: TRBV11-2; clone_size: -; j_call: TRBJ2-5; cdr3_nt: TGTGTCAGCAGCTCAGCCCAAGAGATCCAGTACTTC; cdr3_aa: CVSSSAQEIQYF
d_call: -; v_call: TRBV29-1; clone_size: -; j_call: TRBJ2-3; cdr3_nt: TGCAGCGTTGGAGACAGGATCCCCACAGATACGCAGTATTTT; cdr3_aa: CSVGDRIPTDTQYF
d_call: TRBD1; v_call: TRBV6-5; clone_size: -; j_call: TRBJ1-5; cdr3_nt: TGTGCCAGTAGCCTCCGGGGACCCAGGGGGTATCAGCGCCAGCATTTT; cdr3_aa: CASSLRGPRGYQRQHF
d_call: -; v_call: TRBV29-1; clone_size: -; j_call: TRBJ1-5; cdr3_nt: TGCAGCGTTGACCGAGCGGAGCACACAGATACGCAGCATTTT; cdr3_aa: CSVDRAEHTDTQHF
d_call: -; v_call: TRBV5-1; clone_size: few; j_call: TRBJ1-1; cdr3_nt: TGCGCCAGCAGCTCGTATATGAACACTGAAGCTTTCTTT; cdr3_aa: CASSSYMNTEAFF
d_call: -; v_call: TRBV28; clone_size: few; j_call: TRBJ1-2; cdr3_nt: TGTGCCAGCAGTCCTGTAGGGTTCGGCTACACCTTC; cdr3_aa: CASSPVGFGYTF
d_call: -; v_call: TRBV11-2; clone_size: once; j_call: TRBJ2-5; cdr3_nt: TGTGCCAGCAGCTTGGGGCGCGGATCGCGAGAGATCCAGTACTTC; cdr3_aa: CASSLGRGSREIQYF
d_call: -; v_call: TRBV12-3/TRBV12-4; clone_size: -; j_call: TRBJ1-1; cdr3_nt: TGTGCCAGCATACGGACGTGGGCGAGCACTGAAGCTTTCTTT; cdr3_aa: CASIRTWASTEAFF
d_call: TRBD2; v_call: TRBV5-1; clone_size: few; j_call: TRBJ2-1; cdr3_nt: TGCGCCAGCAGCTTGGGCGGGAGCCCAAATGAACAGGTCTTC; cdr3_aa: CASSLGGSPNEQVF
d_call: -; v_call: TRBV2; clone_size: -; j_call: TRBJ2-2; cdr3_nt: TGTGCCAGCAGGGGTGTTGTCACCGGGGAGCTGTTTTTT; cdr3_aa: CASRGVVTGELFF
d_call: -; v_call: TRBV11-2; clone_size: -; j_call: TRBJ2-1; cdr3_nt: TGTACCAGCATCTTACGCACAGACTCCTACAATGAGCAGTTCTTC; cdr3_aa: CTSILRTDSYNEQFF
d_call: -; v_call: TRBV11-2; clone_size: -; j_call: TRBJ2-3; cdr3_nt: TGTGCCAGCAGGGCGCCCGGCGGACCCAGAGATACGCAGTATTTT; cdr3_aa: CASRAPGGPRDTQYF
d_call: -; v_call: TRBV28; clone_size: few; j_call: TRBJ1-1; cdr3_nt: TGTGCCAGCGGACGGCTGAACACTGAAGCTTTCTTT; cdr3_aa: CASGRLNTEAFF
d_call: -; v_call: TRBV13; clone_size: many; j_call: TRBJ2-3; cdr3_nt: TGTGCCAGCAGCTTGACCGGGGTAACCACAGATACGCAGTATTTT; cdr3_aa: CASSLTGVTTDTQYF
d_call: -; v_call: TRBV4-2; clone_size: -; j_call: TRBJ2-3; cdr3_nt: TGTGCCAGCAACCAAGAGGAGGGGGGCTCAGATACGCGGTATTTT; cdr3_aa: CASNQEEGGSDTRYF
d_call: TRBD2; v_call: TRBV6-5; clone_size: -; j_call: TRBJ2-3; cdr3_nt: TGTGCCTGCAGTTACCGGGGACTAGTGGCCAGGGATACACAGTATTTT; cdr3_aa: CACSYRGLVARDTQYF
d_call: -; v_call: TRBV6-5; clone_size: -; j_call: TRBJ2-3; cdr3_nt: TGTGCCAGCAGGGCTAGTGGGAGGACAGATACGCAGTGTTTT; cdr3_aa: CASRASGRTDTQCF
d_call: -; v_call: TRBV11-3; clone_size: -; j_call: TRBJ2-3; cdr3_nt: TGTGCCAGCGGCTTAATAGGACAGTCCCCAGATACGCTGTATTTT; cdr3_aa: CASGLIGQSPDTLYF
d_call: -; v_call: TRBV6-1; clone_size: -; j_call: TRBJ2-1; cdr3_nt: TGTGCCAGTAGTTTCACTACAGAGAGCTCCTACAATGAGCAGTCCTTC; cdr3_aa: CASSFTTESSYNEQSF
d_call: TRBD1; v_call: TRBV6-1; clone_size: once; j_call: TRBJ2-3; cdr3_nt: TGTGCCAGCAGCTCAATCTTTGGACAGGCGAGCACAGATACGCAGTATTTT; cdr3_aa: CASSSIFGQASTDTQYF
d_call: -; v_call: TRBV5-1; clone_size: -; j_call: TRBJ2-2; cdr3_nt: TGCGCCGCCAGCACAGGGAACACCGGGGAGCTGTTTTTT; cdr3_aa: CAASTGNTGELFF
d_call: TRBD2; v_call: TRBV11-2; clone_size: medium-sized; j_call: TRBJ2-1; cdr3_nt: TGTGCCAGCAGCTTAGAGCTAGCGGCCTACAATGAGCAGTTCTTC; cdr3_aa: CASSLELAAYNEQFF
d_call: -; v_call: TRBV6-4; clone_size: -; j_call: TRBJ2-3; cdr3_nt: TGTGCCAGCAATGGTAAAGGGGGCACAGATACGCAGTATTTT; cdr3_aa: CASNGKGGTDTQYF
d_call: TRBD2; v_call: TRBV20-1; clone_size: -; j_call: TRBJ2-1; cdr3_nt: TGCAGTGCTAGAGATGATAGTAGCGGGAGCTTGATCTGGGAGCAGTTCTTC; cdr3_aa: CSARDDSSGSLIWEQFF
d_call: -; v_call: TRBV11-3; clone_size: -; j_call: TRBJ2-7; cdr3_nt: TGCGCCAGCAGCTTAGAGGATAGCGGAACCCCTGGGACCTATGAGCAGTACTTC; cdr3_aa: CASSLEDSGTPGTYEQYF
d_call: -; v_call: TRBV11-3; clone_size: -; j_call: TRBJ1-1; cdr3_nt: TGTGCCAGCAGCTTAACGGCAAACACTGAAACTTTCTTT; cdr3_aa: CASSLTANTETFF
d_call: -; v_call: TRBV5-1; clone_size: -; j_call: TRBJ1-1; cdr3_nt: TGCGCCAGCAGCTGGGACCCGTCGTCGGGCACTGAAGCTTTCTTT; cdr3_aa: CASSWDPSSGTEAFF
d_call: -; v_call: TRBV29-1; clone_size: -; j_call: TRBJ2-2; cdr3_nt: TGCAGCATTGTCGGGGTGGGAAGAAGGACCGGGGAGCTGTTTTTT; cdr3_aa: CSIVGVGRRTGELFF